These 27 T cell receptor beta chains originate from one sample sequenced in a study of shared clonotypes between healthy human individuals. Measured with immunoSEQ multiplex PCR; TCRdb has only the in-frame clones, and not every one. The sample has under 2.5 million clones, 92% seen once. Sequencing was done on a sample of naive CD4+ T cells from PBMCs. The subset here: CD45RA+ positively selected. These receptors came from a man aged 18 to 29 in good health. Some clones in this sample may be carry-over from other donors' samples.

V usage is TRBV10-1 and J usage is TRBJ2-5, with a possible D match to TRBD2 (6 bases). V dropped 4 bases and J dropped 1 base, with 10 bases sitting between them. This CDR3 has 14 residues. Germline lookup yields CDR1 WNHNN and CDR2 SYGVQD (reference sequence). CDR3 sequence: CASSAGGAQETQYF. The CDR3 DNA sequence: TGCGCCAGCAGTGCGGGCGGGGCCCAAGAGACCCAGTACTTC.

The chain recombines TRBV28 with TRBJ2-7, with 7 bases aligning to TRBD1. The germline V gene has CDR1 MDHEN and CDR2 SYDVKM. V lost 7 bases, J lost 4 bases, and 13 bases stayed unmatched. This CDR3 region has 15 residues. Here the CDR3 DNA reads TGTGCCAGCATCGGCTTGGGGCAGGGGGTTTACGAGCAGTACTTC. Its protein is CASIGLGQGVYEQYF.

CDR3 loop: CASRAPGGGQPQHF. The CDR3 region has the DNA TGTGCCAGCAGAGCGCCGGGGGGCGGGCAGCCCCAGCATTTT. The chain employs TRBV6-5 and TRBJ1-5, with a tentative D call TRBD1 (6 bases). CDR3 length: 14 amino acids. The germline V and J ends were trimmed by 6 bases and 7 bases, with 16 bases remaining between them. Germline loops: CDR1 MNHEY, CDR2 SVGAGI.

This rearrangement joins TRBV13 to TRBJ2-7, with TRBD2 identical over 9 bases. CDR3 length: 17 residues. Germline V gene lookup returns CDR1 PRHDT and CDR2 FYEKMQ (reference sequence). The J segment lost 2 bases and the V segment lost 0 bases, leaving 8 bases of the junction unmatched. CDR3 coding DNA: TGTGCCAGCAGCTTAGGTCCCCTAGCGGGGATACCCTACGAGCAGTACTTC. It is translated as CASSLGPLAGIPYEQYF.

The chain combines TRBV5-6 with TRBJ1-2; TRBD1 is a possible D gene (6 bases). Trimming cost V 1 base and J 4 bases, with 17 bases left between them. This CDR3 has 16 amino acids. Per the germline V gene, CDR1 is SGHDT and CDR2 is YYEEEE. The CDR3 loop reads CASSLRGGQTSYGYTF. For the CDR3, the DNA is TGTGCCAGCAGCTTGAGAGGGGGGCAGACCTCCTATGGCTACACCTTC.

This clone was recorded once. The chain carries TRBV28 and TRBJ1-5; D is possibly TRBD1 (5 bases). In germline, CDR1 is MDHEN, CDR2 SYDVKM. This CDR3 spans 13 amino acids. Trimming left V 6 bases short and J 4 bases short, with 10 bases between. This CDR3 reads CASRMTENQPQHF. The CDR3 DNA follows: TGTGCCAGCAGGATGACAGAGAATCAGCCCCAGCATTTT.

This clone was seen a single time. V and J are TRBV10-3 and TRBJ2-1, with 9 bases aligning to TRBD1. The CDR3 has 12 residues. J gave up 14 bases and V 6 bases, and 8 bases lay outside the gene matches. Germline V gene lookup returns CDR1 ENHRY and CDR2 SYGVKD. CDR3 loop: CAISNRDREKFF. The CDR3 DNA reads TGTGCCATCAGCAACCGGGACAGGGAGAAGTTCTTC.

The rearrangement joins TRBV14 to TRBJ2-3; maybe TRBD2 (5 bases). The CDR3 length is 13 residues. CDR1 SGHDN and CDR2 FVKESK come from the germline V gene. V was pared by 5 bases and J by 6 bases, with 12 bases between. In nucleotides, the CDR3 is TGTGCCAGCAGCGGACGGTTAGCGGATACGCAGTATTTT. It translates to CASSGRLADTQYF.

This chain joins TRBV5-1 and TRBJ1-1, with TRBD1 matching 9 bases. Germline-derived CDR1 and CDR2 are SGHRS and YFSETQ. The V gene end was trimmed by 4 bases and the J gene end by 1 base; junction bases not matched to a gene: 8. The CDR3 sequence is 16 residues long. As DNA, the CDR3 is TGCGCCAGCAGCCCGGGACAGGGAGGACCGAACACTGAAGCTTTCTTT. It specifies CASSPGQGGPNTEAFF.

V usage is TRBV10-3 and J usage is TRBJ2-7, with 7 bases that match TRBD2. Germline V gives CDR1 ENHRY, CDR2 SYGVKD. This CDR3 has 15 amino acids. The V segment lost 4 bases and the J segment 2 bases; nucleotides outside the gene matches: 8. In DNA form, the CDR3 reads TGTGCCATCAGTGGACTAGCCGGGAACACCTACGAGCAGTACTTC. As protein: CAISGLAGNTYEQYF.

The genes are TRBV19 and TRBJ2-2; D is uncertain. The germline gives CDR1 LNHDA, CDR2 SQIVND (reference sequence). Deletions cut 4 bases from V and 1 base from J, with 10 bases between. The CDR3 has 15 amino acids. CDR3: CASSNPGRNTGELFF. The CDR3 DNA reads TGTGCCAGTAGTAATCCAGGTCGGAACACCGGGGAGCTGTTTTTT.

This chain uses TRBV21-1 with TRBJ2-7; the table assigns TRBD2, which was not confirmed against the DNA. TRBV21-1 is a recognized pseudogene. The CDR3 runs 11 residues. The CDR3 region is CASSPRDEQYF. In DNA, the CDR3 is TGTGCCAGCAGCCCCCGGGACGAGCAGTACTTC.

The chain couples TRBV18 to TRBJ1-1, with D unclear. The CDR3 extends over 13 amino acids. The germline V and J ends were trimmed by 1 base and 8 bases, with 11 bases remaining between them. Germline loops: CDR1 KGHSH, CDR2 LQKENI. CDR3: CASSPRNQIEAFF. The CDR3 region has the DNA TGTGCCAGCTCACCACGGAACCAGATAGAAGCTTTCTTT.

The chain links TRBV11-2 to TRBJ2-3; the D is unclear. The CDR3 is 12 amino acids. The germline gives CDR1 SGHAT, CDR2 FQNNGV. Trimming took off 2 bases at V and 6 bases at J, with 6 bases between the two ends. CDR3 residues: CASSLQRDTQYF. DNA for the CDR3: TGTGCCAGCAGCTTACAACGGGATACGCAGTATTTT.

V usage is TRBV19 and J usage is TRBJ2-7, with 7 bases that match TRBD1. The CDR3 has 16 amino acids. Germline trimming cut 0 bases from V and 2 bases from J; bases unmatched to any gene: 7. Germline values: CDR1 LNHDA, CDR2 SQIVND (reference sequence). The CDR3 bases are TGTGCCAGTAGTATAGAGGGCAGGACAGGAACCTACGAGCAGTACTTC. Protein product: CASSIEGRTGTYEQYF. Full variable domain (outside the CDR3, taken from reference TRBV19 and TRBJ2-7): DGGITQSPKYLFRKEGQNVTLSCEQNLNHDAMYWYRQDPGQGLRLIYYSQIVNDFQKGDIAEGYSVSREKKESFPLTVTSAQKNPTAFYLCASSIEGRTGTYEQYFGPGTRLTVT.

The chain joins TRBV4-2 to TRBJ2-3; possibly TRBD2 for D (9 bases). Trimming shortened V by 5 bases and J by 2 bases, and 20 bases separated the two germline ends. The CDR3 is 17 amino acids. Germline V gene data show CDR1 as LGHNA and CDR2 as YNFKEQ. The CDR3 loop reads CASSYQGASGITDTQYF. The CDR3 region has the DNA TGTGCCAGCAGCTATCAGGGGGCTAGCGGGATCACAGATACGCAGTATTTT.

This chain uses TRBV6-1 with TRBJ1-4; a possible D gene is TRBD1 (6 bases). Looked up from germline, CDR1 is MNHNS and CDR2 is SASEGT. Trimming took off 9 bases at V and 6 bases at J, with 14 bases between the two ends. This CDR3 has 13 amino acids. CDR3 coding DNA: TGTGCCAGGGGGTACAGGGCCGATGAAAAACTGTTTTTT. Translated, it gives CARGYRADEKLFF.

This clone was observed a few times. The chain couples TRBV5-1 to TRBJ2-1, with D perhaps matching TRBD2 (6 bases). The CDR3 is made up of 12 amino acids. The V end was cut by 6 bases, the J end by 4 bases, with 8 bases between. The V gene's germline CDR1 is SGHRS and CDR2 YFSETQ. The CDR3 region is CASNSGYNEQFF. The CDR3 coding sequence is TGCGCCAGCAATAGCGGTTACAATGAGCAGTTCTTC. The variable domain in full, completed from reference TRBV5-1 and TRBJ2-1, reads KAGVTQTPRYLIKTRGQQVTLSCSPISGHRSVSWYQQTPGQGLQFLFEYFSETQRNKGNFPGRFSGRQFSNSRSEMNVSTLELGDSALYLCASNSGYNEQFFGPGTRLTVL.

The rearrangement uses TRBV5-1 and TRBJ1-1, with unresolved D. Germline assignment: CDR1 SGHRS and CDR2 YFSETQ. V was trimmed by 4 bases and J by 1 base, leaving 8 bases between them. The CDR3 is 13 amino acids. The CDR3 coding sequence is TGCGCCAGCAGCCAGCCTCCGAACACTGAAGCTTTCTTT. Translated, it gives CASSQPPNTEAFF. Supplemented by reference TRBV5-1 and TRBJ1-1, the full variable domain reads KAGVTQTPRYLIKTRGQQVTLSCSPISGHRSVSWYQQTPGQGLQFLFEYFSETQRNKGNFPGRFSGRQFSNSRSEMNVSTLELGDSALYLCASSQPPNTEAFFGQGTRLTVV.

This rearrangement joins TRBV19 to TRBJ1-2; D remains unclear. Trimming left V 2 bases short and J 0 bases short, with 10 bases between. This CDR3 region has 15 residues. The germline V gene encodes CDR1 LNHDA and CDR2 SQIVND (reference sequence). The CDR3 spells CASSIRPNTNYGYTF. CDR3 DNA: TGTGCCAGTAGTATACGACCTAATACTAACTATGGCTACACCTTC.

The chain joins TRBV28 to TRBJ2-1, with TRBD1 as a possible D gene (5 bases). Trimming stripped 2 bases from V and 9 bases from J, with 8 bases between. This CDR3 contains 12 residues. CDR1 is MDHEN, CDR2 SYDVKM, per germline. The CDR3 DNA reads as TGTGCCAGCAGTTTAGTTGGGGCTGAGCAGTTCTTC. Residues: CASSLVGAEQFF.

This clone was observed a few times. The chain combines TRBV14 with TRBJ1-1; unclear D gene. This CDR3 region has 14 residues. Germline CDR1 reads SGHDN; CDR2 reads FVKESK. The V end was cut by 4 bases, the J end by 0 bases, with 9 bases between. DNA of the CDR3: TGTGCCAGCAGCCGGGCGCCTATGAACACTGAAGCTTTCTTT. This translates into CASSRAPMNTEAFF.

The genes are TRBV28 and TRBJ2-3, with D perhaps TRBD1 (6 bases). This CDR3 region has 14 residues. The germline gives CDR1 MDHEN, CDR2 SYDVKM. The V gene lost 4 bases and the J gene lost 2 bases, with 10 bases spanning the gap. Here the CDR3 DNA reads TGTGCCAGCAGTTACAGGGTTAACACAGATACGCAGTATTTT. Protein: CASSYRVNTDTQYF. Full variable domain (remainder filled in from reference TRBV28 and TRBJ2-3): DVKVTQSSRYLVKRTGEKVFLECVQDMDHENMFWYRQDPGLGLRLIYFSYDVKMKEKGDIPEGYSVSREKKERFSLILESASTNQTSMYLCASSYRVNTDTQYFGPGTRLTVL.

This clone was recorded only once. The chain couples TRBV28 to TRBJ2-5; the match to TRBD1 covers 9 bases. The germline V gene encodes CDR1 MDHEN and CDR2 SYDVKM. The CDR3 extends over 15 amino acids. The V and J ends lost 6 bases and 5 bases, in that order; junction bases with no gene match: 10. The CDR3 region is CASSHGTGRRETQYF. CDR3 nucleotide sequence: TGTGCCAGCAGCCACGGGACAGGGCGTCGGGAGACCCAGTACTTC. Full variable domain (outside the CDR3, taken from reference TRBV28 and TRBJ2-5): DVKVTQSSRYLVKRTGEKVFLECVQDMDHENMFWYRQDPGLGLRLIYFSYDVKMKEKGDIPEGYSVSREKKERFSLILESASTNQTSMYLCASSHGTGRRETQYFGPGTRLLVL.

The chain is built from TRBV11-1 and TRBJ2-7, with 7 bases identical to TRBD1. This CDR3 has 16 residues. With 1 base clipped from V and 1 base from J, the junction kept 7 bases outside the gene matches. Germline CDR1 SGHAT, CDR2 FQDESV (reference sequence). The CDR3 nucleotides are TGTGCCAGCAGCTTAGAACTGGGACAGCGATCCTACGAGCAGTACTTC. This encodes CASSLELGQRSYEQYF.

This chain connects TRBV19 to TRBJ1-2; TRBD1 is a possible D gene (6 bases). Germline lookup yields CDR1 LNHDA and CDR2 SQIVND (reference sequence). The CDR3 covers 13 residues. V gave up 9 bases and J gave up 7 bases, with 18 bases separating them. CDR3 region: CARGPTGWGGYTF. CDR3 sequence (DNA): TGTGCCAGAGGACCCACAGGGTGGGGTGGCTACACCTTC.

The chain uses TRBV6-6 and TRBJ1-4; D unclear. The CDR3 has 14 residues. Trimming removed 6 bases at V and 7 bases at J, with 15 bases between. Per the germline V gene, CDR1 is MNHNY and CDR2 is SVGAGI (reference sequence). The CDR3 loop reads CASSPLAISEKLFF. The CDR3 DNA sequence: TGTGCCAGCAGCCCCCTCGCCATTTCTGAAAAACTGTTTTTT.